The subject of this entry is one T cell receptor beta chain. This receptor's antigen is unknown. Base-call qualities are not available, and no considerably larger clone is one nucleotide away. Explained via the paper, the time point label denotes: baseline before first vaccination. Vaccinee samples came from UK trials COV001 and COV002, including a single-blind randomized controlled phase 2/3 trial of AZD1222 (ChAdOx1 nCoV-19) in healthy adults. For TCRbeta chain sequencing, PBMC samples from trial participants were taken at day 0 and at day 28 after the second dose. The data were taken from a study of T cell responses to AZD1222 COVID-19 vaccine (dated by TCRdb to 2020 to 2023). For the study in its entirety: Because spike-specific TCR depth and breadth did not differ between the two schedules, AZD1222 recipients who got a second dose at roughly 4 weeks were pooled with those who got a second dose at roughly 12 weeks. Trial participants were enrolled by age into subgroups of 18-55, 56-69 and 70-plus years, and roughly 150, 30 and 60 TCR-sequenced participants, respectively, were included in these subgroups. A total of over 230 trial participants underwent TCR sequencing, of whom approximately 200 had received two doses of AZD1222 and about 25 had received two doses of the MenACWY control vaccine.

The CDR3 regions of human TCRbeta chains were subjected to immunosequencing. Per the source publication's procedure: TCRs in the repertoires were matched against a reference library of SARS-CoV-2-specific TCRs that had been generated with the MIRA antigen-specificity platform. Breadth was defined as the fraction of unique TCRs that were SARS-CoV-2-associated. Depth was defined as the fraction of total T cells that were SARS-CoV-2-associated. Using the MIRA data, each spike-specific TCR was assigned both to the spike region to which the TCR was reactive and to a CD4 or CD8 class. Log10-transformed breadth and depth values were compared by one-way ANOVA with Sidak's multiple comparisons tests. TCRdb obtained this table from immuneACCESS and retained in-frame rearrangements with V and J assigned. These tables miss some clones; where compared with another copy, unresolved V genes account for less than half of the shortfall, and the remainder is unexplained. Clone size and V and J calls were adopted from that table, with D and trimming inferred from the DNA. Recorded for this sample are around 83,000 clones; about 88% of them occurred a single time. The ten largest clones capture 15% to 20% of the sample.

What the research found in general, with its limitations: The 56-69-year group was small, and its depth increase did not reach significance, likely because of low power. After two AZD1222 doses, both the breadth and the depth of spike-specific TCRs were significantly higher than at day 0 and than in MenACWY recipients. Participants were mostly white British and included more females than males, and it was suggested by the authors that clonal diversity may have been underestimated. Reportedly, close to half of the unique spike-specific TCRs recognized epitopes lying outside the regions that are mutated in the B.1.351 and B.1.1.7 variants. Because no day 14 peak-response samples were available, repertoires were characterized only after the peak T cell response. Only five to seven AZD1222 recipients were SARS-CoV-2 seropositive at baseline, limiting conclusions about previously exposed vaccinees. Vaccine-associated CD4 TCRs spanned the whole spike protein, with dominant responses in regions 160-218 and 743-854.

The junction carries 18 bases between V and J, which are trimmed by 5 bases and 4 bases respectively. The CDR3 contains 15 residues, cysteine and phenylalanine counted. CDR3 DNA only is kept here, 45 bases in frame from base 1. Sequences SGHNT (CDR1) and YYREEE (CDR2) are obtained from the germline V gene (reference sequence). The input for sequencing was peripheral blood, taken on day 0 of AZD1222 vaccination. The chain links TRBV5-4 with TRBJ1-1; the D gene is unclear. This TCR was recovered from an adult in good health. The CDR3 region: CASRSESRGATEAFF. The nucleotide sequence reads TGTGCCAGCAGGTCAGAGTCCCGAGGTGCCACTGAAGCTTTCTTT.